One and the same sample provided the 20 T cell receptor beta chains below, sequenced in a study of glioma-infiltrating T cells after dendritic cell vaccination. Sequencing used immunoSEQ multiplex PCR; TCRdb keeps in-frame clones, though not all of them. The sample yields fewer than 70,000 clones, around 85% seen once. The time point: after dendritic cell vaccination, including at tumor progression/relapse. Source: blood, taken after dendritic cell vaccination. The receptors originated from a human donor with glioblastoma.

This rearrangement joins TRBV4-2 to TRBJ2-3; maybe TRBD2 (7 bases). Trimming left V 3 bases short and J 1 base short, with 14 bases between. The CDR3 consists of 16 residues. Germline V gene lookup returns CDR1 LGHNA and CDR2 YNFKEQ. The CDR3 DNA sequence: TGTGCCAGCAGCCATAGGGGGGGCCGGGGCACAGATACGCAGTATTTT. This sequence encodes CASSHRGGRGTDTQYF.

CDR3 sequence (DNA): TGTGCCAGCAGCTTAGACAACTACGAGCAGTACTTC. Amino acid sequence: CASSLDNYEQYF. V is TRBV13 and J is TRBJ2-7; D uncertain. The germline V gene has CDR1 PRHDT and CDR2 FYEKMQ (reference sequence). V was shortened by 1 base and J by 3 bases, with 4 bases between the two germline ends. The CDR3 contains 12 residues.

The J gene is TRBJ2-3, the V gene TRBV4-2; 9 bases fit TRBD1. CDR3 length equals 18 residues. Per the germline V gene, CDR1 is LGHNA and CDR2 is YNFKEQ. V lost 0 bases, J lost 0 bases, and 7 bases stayed unmatched. The CDR3 coding sequence is TGTGCCAGCAGCCAAGATGGGACAGGGTATGATAGCACAGATACGCAGTATTTT. Amino acid sequence: CASSQDGTGYDSTDTQYF.

This clone was seen a few times. J is TRBJ1-2 and V is TRBV30; D call uncertain. Germline V gives CDR1 GTSNPN, CDR2 SVGIG (reference sequence). The CDR3 has 15 residues. V gave up 0 bases and J gave up 4 bases, with 15 bases separating them. In DNA, the CDR3 is TGTGCCTGGAGTGTACAACATCGGGGTATCTATGGCTACACCTTC. Encoded protein: CAWSVQHRGIYGYTF.

This chain joins TRBV11-3 and TRBJ1-3; D remains unclear. CDR1 is SGHNT and CDR2 is YENEEA in the germline V gene. With 4 bases removed from V and 3 bases from J, the gap between germline ends came to 7 bases. This CDR3 has 13 amino acids. The CDR3 nucleotides are TGTGCCAGCAGCTCGGGTATTGGAAACACCATATATTTT. Translated: CASSSGIGNTIYF.

The chain joins TRBV28 to TRBJ1-5; D call uncertain. The germline CDR1 and CDR2 sequences are MDHEN and SYDVKM. Trimming took off 6 bases at V and 7 bases at J, with 13 bases between the two ends. This CDR3 has 13 amino acids. The CDR3 protein is CASRPEGIQPQHF. As DNA, the CDR3 is TGTGCCAGCAGACCCGAGGGAATCCAGCCCCAGCATTTT.

The chain carries TRBV12-5 and TRBJ2-5; 8 bases are a match to TRBD2. The CDR3 is 14 residues long. V lost 5 bases to trimming and J lost 3 bases; unmatched junction nucleotides: 5. Germline loops: CDR1 LGHNT, CDR2 FRNRAP. The CDR3 DNA sequence: TGTGCTAGTGGTCTGGGAGCGGGGGAAGAGACCCAGTACTTC. Protein: CASGLGAGEETQYF.

The rearrangement uses TRBV19 and TRBJ1-1; the D is unclear. Germline V CDR1 and CDR2: LNHDA, SQIVND (reference sequence). The CDR3 extends over 14 amino acids. V lost 1 base and J 4 bases, leaving 10 bases between the germline ends. Written as DNA, the CDR3 is TGTGCCAGTAGTATAGCAACGGAGGGCACTGAAGCTTTCTTT. Protein sequence: CASSIATEGTEAFF.

The chain is built from TRBV10-3 and TRBJ2-7; 8 bases map to TRBD1. This CDR3 has 15 residues. J gave up 0 bases and V 4 bases, and 5 bases lay outside the gene matches. Germline loops: CDR1 ENHRY, CDR2 SYGVKD. Here the CDR3 DNA reads TGTGCCATCAGTGGTAGGCAGGGGGCCTCCTACGAGCAGTACTTC. This gives the protein CAISGRQGASYEQYF.

The V gene is TRBV11-3, the J gene TRBJ1-1; D is uncertain. This CDR3 is built from 14 residues. CDR1 and CDR2 from the germline V gene are SGHNT and YENEEA. V was cut by 1 base and J by 4 bases, with 10 bases left in between. The CDR3 spells CASSLGVEGTEAFF. In DNA form, the CDR3 reads TGTGCCAGCAGCTTAGGGGTGGAGGGCACTGAAGCTTTCTTT.

This sequence joins TRBV7-2 and TRBJ1-5; the match to TRBD1 covers 7 bases. The J segment lost 1 base and the V segment lost 5 bases, leaving 8 bases of the junction unmatched. Germline V gene sequence: CDR1 SGHTA, CDR2 FQGNSA. The CDR3 has 16 residues. The CDR3 DNA follows: TGTGCCAGCAGCCCAAGGACAGGAGACAGCAATCAGCCCCAGCATTTT. Residues: CASSPRTGDSNQPQHF.

V and J are TRBV10-3 and TRBJ2-7; no clear D. Germline CDR1 and CDR2: ENHRY and SYGVKD. CDR3 size: 12 residues. Trimming shortened V by 4 bases and J by 1 base, and 5 bases separated the two germline ends. The CDR3 DNA reads TGTGCCATCAGTGGCGGTTCCTACGAGCAGTACTTC. This encodes CAISGGSYEQYF.

The chain employs TRBV4-2 and TRBJ2-7; 9 bases are a match to TRBD2. The V gene's germline CDR1 is LGHNA and CDR2 YNFKEQ. The CDR3 is 18 residues long. V shed 0 bases, J shed 3 bases, and the junction held 12 bases outside the gene matches. The DNA of the CDR3 is TGTGCCAGCAGCCAAGAACTGACAGGGCGGGGGGGGAACTACGAGCAGTACTTC. This translates into CASSQELTGRGGNYEQYF.

This clone was counted a few times. V gene TRBV5-4 combines with J gene TRBJ2-5; 9 nucleotides align to TRBD1. There are 16 residues in the CDR3. The V and J ends lost 0 bases and 4 bases, in that order; junction bases with no gene match: 7. Germline V lookup: CDR1 SGHNT, CDR2 YYREEE (reference sequence). CDR3 residues: CASSLAQGASGETQYF. Here the CDR3 DNA reads TGTGCCAGCAGCTTGGCACAGGGGGCTAGTGGAGAGACCCAGTACTTC.

As for this clone: Germline and junction disagree at one end, which may indicate a read error. The chain employs TRBV7-7 and TRBJ2-3; 8 bases align to TRBD2. Germline V lookup: CDR1 SSHAT, CDR2 FNYEAQ (reference sequence). The CDR3 consists of 15 residues. Here the CDR3 reads CASSLGGRGADTQYF. For the CDR3, the DNA is TGTGCTAGCAGCTTAGGAGGGCGGGGGGCGGATACGCAGTATTTT.

V is TRBV30 and J is TRBJ2-7; D call uncertain. There are 11 residues in the CDR3. V was pared by 2 bases and J by 4 bases, with 6 bases between. From germline, CDR1 is GTSNPN and CDR2 SVGIG (reference sequence). The CDR3 is CAWSLRYEQYF. The CDR3 DNA reads as TGTGCCTGGAGTCTGAGGTACGAGCAGTACTTC.

The chain combines TRBV6-1 with TRBJ2-7, with TRBD1 matching over 7 bases. CDR1 and CDR2 (germline): MNHNS, SASEGT. Trimming removed 6 bases from V and 5 bases from J; junction bases left unmatched: 7. The CDR3 totals 13 residues. The CDR3 is CASRETGSDEQYF. The CDR3 bases are TGTGCCAGCAGGGAGACAGGGAGCGACGAGCAGTACTTC.

The chain recombines TRBV21-1 with TRBJ2-1; the table's D call, TRBD2, was not checked against the DNA. TRBV21-1 is termed a pseudogene. CDR3 length equals 18 residues. Here the CDR3 DNA reads TGTGCCAGCAGCAAAGGGGGACTCGTGACTAGCTCCTACAATGAGCAGTTCTTC. It is translated as CASSKGGLVTSSYNEQFF.

In this sample, this clone turned up a few times. CDR3 in amino acids: CASSQEEGGGDFEQYF. The CDR3, as DNA: TGTGCCAGCAGCCAAGAAGAAGGCGGGGGGGACTTCGAGCAGTACTTC. This chain joins TRBV4-2 and TRBJ2-7; 9 nucleotides line up with TRBD2. J lost 6 bases, V lost 0 bases, and 9 bases had no gene match. The CDR3 contains 16 residues. CDR1 is LGHNA, CDR2 YNFKEQ, per germline.

The chain joins TRBV11-3 to TRBJ1-1; D might be TRBD1 (6 bases). CDR1 is SGHNT and CDR2 is YENEEA in the germline V gene. V was cut by 1 base and J by 0 bases, with 18 bases left in between. This CDR3 has 18 amino acids. CDR3 in amino acids: CASSLVGAWGQMNTEAFF. In nucleotides, the CDR3 is TGTGCCAGCAGCTTAGTTGGGGCGTGGGGGCAAATGAACACTGAAGCTTTCTTT.